One sample yielded the 26 T cell receptor beta chains listed below, sequenced in a study of OX40 agonist ivuxolimab in advanced cancers. The protocol was immunoSEQ multiplex PCR, while the TCRdb copy is restricted to in-frame clones and leaves out a portion. This table has 60,000 to 75,000 clones, roughly nine tenths appearing once. The source was CD4+ or CD8+ T cells sorted from blood, collected in a trial of the OX40 agonist ivuxolimab. Receptors were obtained from an adult with an advanced solid tumor such as melanoma, head and neck, liver or kidney cancer.

This clone appeared once. V gene TRBV14 combines with J gene TRBJ1-1; D remains ambiguous. This CDR3 is 12 amino acids long. With 4 bases removed from V and 0 bases from J, the gap between germline ends came to 3 bases. Germline values: CDR1 SGHDN, CDR2 FVKESK. The CDR3 protein is CASSRVNTEAFF. The CDR3 bases are TGTGCCAGCAGCCGGGTGAACACTGAAGCTTTCTTT.

The gene calls are TRBV19 and TRBJ1-1; unclear D gene. This CDR3 has 15 amino acids. Germline loops: CDR1 LNHDA, CDR2 SQIVND (reference sequence). Trimming removed 0 bases at V and 1 base at J, with 9 bases between. In nucleotides, the CDR3 is TGTGCCAGTAGTATAGATTTGAGACCGAACACTGAAGCTTTCTTT. Its protein is CASSIDLRPNTEAFF.

The V gene is TRBV18, the J gene TRBJ1-3; TRBD1 matches at 7 bases. CDR3 size: 15 residues. The V gene end was trimmed by 8 bases and the J gene end by 0 bases; junction bases not matched to a gene: 7. Germline V gives CDR1 KGHSH, CDR2 LQKENI. DNA of the CDR3: TGTGCCAGCCTGCCCGGGACAGCCTCTGGAAACACCATATATTTT. Its translation is CASLPGTASGNTIYF.

The chain couples TRBV7-3 to TRBJ2-7; TRBD2 is a possible D gene (5 bases). The germline V gene encodes CDR1 SGHTA and CDR2 FQGTGA. There are 14 residues in the CDR3. The V end was cut by 5 bases, the J end by 2 bases, with 13 bases between. DNA of the CDR3: TGTGCCAGCAGCCAATTGGCGGGTGCCTACGAGCAGTACTTC. Encoded protein: CASSQLAGAYEQYF.

CDR3 in amino acids: CASSPRQGGNNEQFF. The DNA for the CDR3 is TGTGCCAGCTCACCTAGACAGGGGGGGAACAATGAGCAGTTCTTC. This rearrangement joins TRBV18 to TRBJ2-1; 9 nucleotides line up with TRBD1. Trimming removed 3 bases from V and 5 bases from J; junction bases left unmatched: 5. This CDR3 is built from 15 residues. Germline-derived CDR1 and CDR2 are KGHSH and LQKENI.

J is TRBJ1-5 and V is TRBV7-8; D unresolved. The CDR3 has 14 residues. V was pared by 6 bases and J by 2 bases, with 11 bases between. From germline, CDR1 is SGHVS and CDR2 FQNEAQ. As DNA, the CDR3 is TGTGCCAGCAGTTTCCGACGAGGCAATCAGCCCCAGCATTTT. Residues: CASSFRRGNQPQHF.

CDR3 sequence reads: CASSLAVGRSDEQYF. In DNA form, the CDR3 reads TGTGCCAGCAGCTTAGCGGTGGGCAGGTCAGACGAGCAGTACTTC. The chain combines TRBV7-9 with TRBJ2-7; D unclear. The length of the CDR3 is 15 residues. The ends were cut back, 0 bases at V and 5 bases at J, with 14 bases in the middle. The germline V gene encodes CDR1 SEHNR and CDR2 FQNEAQ (reference sequence).

V and J are TRBV11-2 and TRBJ2-1; TRBD2 aligns across 12 bases. CDR3 size: 15 residues. The junction had 7 bases not matched to a gene; V was cut back by 5 bases and J by 8 bases. Germline CDR1 reads SGHAT; CDR2 reads FQNNGV. The CDR3 DNA sequence: TGTGCCAGCAGCGCCTCGACTAGCGGGAGCTATGAGCAGTTCTTC. This sequence encodes CASSASTSGSYEQFF.

The chain carries TRBV11-2 and TRBJ1-5, with D tentatively TRBD1 (6 bases). Germline V gene lookup returns CDR1 SGHAT and CDR2 FQNNGV. Trimming pared 2 bases from V and 7 bases from J, leaving 9 bases between. This CDR3 contains 13 residues. CDR3: CASSLSRGQPQHF. CDR3 nucleotides: TGTGCCAGCAGCTTATCCAGGGGACAGCCCCAGCATTTT.

The chain employs TRBV11-2 and TRBJ1-6; D uncertain. Trimming removed 5 bases at V and 4 bases at J, with 12 bases between. Germline V gene data show CDR1 as SGHAT and CDR2 as FQNNGV. The CDR3 spans 15 residues. As DNA, the CDR3 is TGTGCCAGCAGCGATGAGGGCGCTTATAATTCACCCCTCCACTTT. Its translation: CASSDEGAYNSPLHF.

J is TRBJ2-5 and V is TRBV9; D unclear. V was shortened by 0 bases and J by 5 bases, with 11 bases between the two germline ends. The CDR3 sequence is 14 residues long. From germline, CDR1 is SGDLS and CDR2 YYNGEE. Here the CDR3 reads CASSVGAGWETQYF. The CDR3 nucleotides are TGTGCCAGCAGCGTAGGCGCCGGGTGGGAGACCCAGTACTTC.

V is TRBV19 and J is TRBJ1-4; possible D gene TRBD1, 5 bases. The CDR3 covers 14 residues. Germline assignment: CDR1 LNHDA and CDR2 SQIVND (reference sequence). V shed 9 bases and J shed 0 bases, with 11 bases lying between them. The CDR3 spells CASATGATNEKLFF. DNA for the CDR3: TGTGCCAGCGCTACAGGAGCAACTAATGAAAAACTGTTTTTT.

The chain couples TRBV5-6 to TRBJ1-1; D is unclear. Trimming took 1 base from V and 2 from J, leaving 3 bases between them. Germline CDR1 SGHDT, CDR2 YYEEEE. The CDR3 sequence is 12 residues long. CDR3 in amino acids: CASSLQNTEAFF. CDR3 DNA: TGTGCCAGCAGCTTGCAAAACACTGAAGCTTTCTTT.

The J gene is TRBJ1-2, the V gene TRBV7-2; D is perhaps TRBD1 (6 bases). The V end was cut by 8 bases, the J end by 5 bases, with 15 bases between. This CDR3 is built from 13 residues. Germline assignment: CDR1 SGHTA and CDR2 FQGNSA. The CDR3 sequence: CASSEGVGYGYTF. As DNA, the CDR3 is TGTGCCAGCTCAGAGGGGGTGGGATATGGCTACACCTTC.

The chain joins TRBV4-3 to TRBJ1-4; no clear D. CDR1 is LGHNA, CDR2 YSLEER, per germline. V was shortened by 0 bases and J by 5 bases, with 13 bases between the two germline ends. This CDR3 contains 16 residues. CDR3 loop: CASSQDPLGQNEKLFF. The CDR3 nucleotides are TGCGCCAGCAGCCAAGATCCATTGGGCCAAAATGAAAAACTGTTTTTT.

The chain couples TRBV11-2 to TRBJ2-5; 11 nucleotides agree with TRBD1. V trimming: 5 bases; J trimming: 5 bases; junction bases outside the gene matches: 7. Germline-derived CDR1 and CDR2 are SGHAT and FQNNGV. The CDR3 runs to 15 residues. As DNA, the CDR3 is TGTGCCAGCAGCACCCGGACAGGGGGCTGGGAGACCCAGTACTTC. Its protein product is CASSTRTGGWETQYF.

The V and J genes are TRBV18 and TRBJ1-5; D call uncertain. Looked up from germline, CDR1 is KGHSH and CDR2 is LQKENI. Deletions cut 5 bases from V and 2 bases from J, with 10 bases between. The CDR3 is made up of 14 amino acids. The CDR3: CASSSQPGNQPQHF. CDR3 DNA: TGTGCCAGCTCATCACAACCTGGCAATCAGCCCCAGCATTTT.

The V and J genes are TRBV6-1 and TRBJ2-7; no clear D gene. This CDR3 region has 13 residues. The germline V gene encodes CDR1 MNHNS and CDR2 SASEGT. Between the trimmed V and J ends, which lost 2 bases and 1 base, there was a span of 6 bases. DNA for the CDR3: TGTGCCAGCAGTGAACGCCGGTCCTACGAGCAGTACTTC. Amino acid sequence: CASSERRSYEQYF.

This sequence joins TRBV5-1 and TRBJ2-7, with TRBD1 as a possible D gene (6 bases). The CDR3 has 15 amino acids. Trimming shortened V by 1 base and J by 3 bases, and 14 bases separated the two germline ends. The germline V gene encodes CDR1 SGHRS and CDR2 YFSETQ. CDR3: CASSLSWGQFYEQYF. CDR3 nucleotides: TGCGCCAGCAGCTTGAGTTGGGGGCAATTCTACGAGCAGTACTTC.

V is TRBV6-5 and J is TRBJ1-2; TRBD1 aligns across 8 bases. V shed 7 bases and J 5 bases; nucleotides not matched to a gene: 12. The CDR3 totals 15 residues. The germline V gene encodes CDR1 MNHEY and CDR2 SVGAGI. This CDR3 is CASTPAPDRDYGYTF. The CDR3 region has the DNA TGTGCCAGCACGCCCGCCCCGGACAGGGATTATGGCTACACCTTC.

This clone is a singleton in its sample. This chain joins TRBV6-4 and TRBJ2-1; the D gene is possibly TRBD2 (6 bases). The CDR3 has 15 amino acids. CDR1 is MRHNA, CDR2 SNTAGT, per germline. Trimming took 10 bases from V and 0 from J, leaving 16 bases between them. CDR3 sequence: CATGPGLSSYNEQFF. DNA of the CDR3: TGTGCCACCGGACCGGGACTCAGCTCCTACAATGAGCAGTTCTTC.

This sequence joins TRBV14 and TRBJ2-7, with 7 bases fitting TRBD2. Trimming cost V 4 bases and J 7 bases; bases outside gene matches: 7. The CDR3 has 13 amino acids. CDR1 SGHDN and CDR2 FVKESK come from the germline V gene. For the CDR3, the DNA is TGTGCCAGCAGCCGGCCGGGACTACAAGAGCAGTACTTC. Encoded protein: CASSRPGLQEQYF.

The genes are TRBV4-3 and TRBJ2-5; D is ambiguous. The V and J ends lost 0 bases and 0 bases respectively, with 5 bases between them. CDR1 and CDR2 (germline): LGHNA, YSLEER. The CDR3 is 14 amino acids. CDR3 nucleotides: TGCGCCAGCAGCCAAGATGTACACCAAGAGACCCAGTACTTC. It is translated as CASSQDVHQETQYF.

This clone is classed as large (0.1 to 1%). A read error may produce the germline difference seen at one junction end. This sequence joins TRBV7-2 and TRBJ1-2, with 9 bases fitting TRBD1. The CDR3 contains 16 residues. Germline CDR1 SGHTA, CDR2 FQGNSA. CDR3 nucleotide sequence: TGTGCCAGCCGCTTGGGGACAGGGTACTTTAACTATGGCTACACCTTC. Its protein product is CASRLGTGYFNYGYTF.

This rearrangement joins TRBV27 to TRBJ2-3; TRBD2 is a possible D gene (5 bases). CDR1 and CDR2 from the germline V gene are MNHEY and SMNVEV (reference sequence). The CDR3 consists of 15 residues. Trimming pared 2 bases from V and 6 bases from J, leaving 15 bases between. The CDR3 loop reads CASSLTRRFADTQYF. Here the CDR3 DNA reads TGTGCCAGCAGTTTAACTAGAAGGTTTGCGGATACGCAGTATTTT.

Only one count was recorded for this clone. V usage is TRBV7-8 and J usage is TRBJ1-1, with D perhaps TRBD1 (6 bases). V lost 1 base to trimming and J lost 1 base, with 10 bases between them. The CDR3 extends over 15 amino acids. In germline, CDR1 is SGHVS, CDR2 FQNEAQ. CDR3 sequence reads: CASSLDQGRNTEAFF. The DNA for the CDR3 is TGTGCCAGCAGCTTAGATCAGGGGCGGAACACTGAAGCTTTCTTT.